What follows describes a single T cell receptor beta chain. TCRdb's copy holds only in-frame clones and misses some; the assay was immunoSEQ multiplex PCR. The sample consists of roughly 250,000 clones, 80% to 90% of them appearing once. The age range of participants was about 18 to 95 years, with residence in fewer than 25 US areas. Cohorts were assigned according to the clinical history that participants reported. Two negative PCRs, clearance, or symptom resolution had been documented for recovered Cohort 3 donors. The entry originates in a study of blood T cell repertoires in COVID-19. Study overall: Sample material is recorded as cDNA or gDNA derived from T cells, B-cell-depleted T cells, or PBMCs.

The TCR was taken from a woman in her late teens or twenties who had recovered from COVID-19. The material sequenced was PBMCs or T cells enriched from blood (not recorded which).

CDR3 loop: CSASSPGGGSGYTF. CDR3 bases: TGCAGTGCTAGTAGTCCAGGGGGCGGGAGTGGCTACACCTTC. V gene TRBV20-1 combines with J gene TRBJ1-2, with 8 nucleotides matching TRBD1. CDR3 length equals 14 residues. The J segment lost 7 bases and the V segment lost 3 bases, leaving 10 bases of the junction unmatched. Germline values: CDR1 DFQATT, CDR2 SNEGSKA (reference sequence).